This TCR beta chain was identified in a study of regulatory T cells in long-lasting Graves disease. Across the study: Antithyroid drugs had been taken under 3 months by newly diagnosed Graves' patients. Regarding the study as a whole: Persistent disease preferred TRBV28, TRBJ1-2 and TRBJ2-5.

This clonotype was detected many times. Its antigen is undetermined. Sequencing libraries for TCR beta were prepared with iRepertoire HTBI primers and Arm-PCR of CDR3 regions. TCRdb reanalysed the multiplex PCR reads using MiXCR and keeps one entry per CDR3 protein. The sample consists of about 460,000 distinct CDR3 sequences, 14% of them appearing once. Looked up from germline, CDR1 is GTSNPN and CDR2 is SVGIG (reference sequence). J lost 2 bases, V lost 2 bases, and 3 bases had no gene match. The CDR3 is 16 residues long. Regarding time point: newly diagnosed GD, antithyroid drugs for less than 3 months. Generation of the TCR library employed RNA extracted from PBMCs. The peripheral blood volume drawn was approximately 9 milliliters, and it was collected into EDTA tubes. The sample was also reused in another study, on T cells in Graves' hyperthyroidism and ophthalmopathy. From that study: A model of 13 V-J pairs discriminated ophthalmopathy from stable hyperthyroidism.

The sequencing here drew on peripheral blood mononuclear cells (PBMCs), taken at new diagnosis, from a patient treated with antithyroid drugs. This chain links TRBV30 with TRBJ2-3, with 14 bases matching TRBD2. The clonotype comes from a woman in her 50s with Graves disease. CDR3 bases: TGTGCCTGGAGTATGGGACTAGCGGGAGCCACAGATACGCAGTATTTT. This encodes CAWSMGLAGATDTQYF.